The clone carrying this TCR beta chain was seen a few times. Its target is unknown. One entry per CDR3 protein results from TCRdb running MiXCR on the 5' RACE reads. The sample lists hundreds of thousands of distinct CDR3 sequences, more than 8.5% seen once, with about a sixth in the top ten. The CDR3 has 12 amino acids. Germline V gene lookup returns CDR1 SNHLY and CDR2 FYNNEI. Trimming stripped 1 base from V and 4 bases from J, with 4 bases between. The sample originates from a study of T cells after yellow fever vaccination. Overall study findings and caveats: The appearance of a small share of clonotypes in both CD4 and CD8 compartments was observed.

The sequencing here drew on PBMCs, taken on the day of the first yellow fever vaccination. The chain is built from TRBV2 and TRBJ1-2; D ambiguous. The clonotype originates from a man younger than 30 who received the YFV17D yellow fever vaccine. The CDR3 spells CASSEGTYGYTF. Here the CDR3 DNA reads TGTGCCAGCAGTGAAGGTACCTATGGCTACACCTTC.